The 24 T cell receptor beta chains given below trace back to one sample, sequenced in a study of monozygotic twins with inflammatory bowel disease. TCRdb reanalyzed the 5' RACE reads, giving one entry per CDR3 protein sequence and no DNA. The ten most abundant clones cover under 8.5% of a sample with 200,000 to 250,000 distinct CDR3 sequences. The material sequenced was blood. The receptors come from a human donor with ulcerative colitis or Crohn's disease, or a healthy co-twin of an affected twin (not recorded which).

In terms of frequency, this clonotype is medium-sized. The rearrangement links TRBV6-5 to TRBJ2-5; TCRdb proposes TRBD1, but this gene call is untestable without DNA. The CDR3 contains 12 residues. The germline CDR1 and CDR2 sequences are MNHEY and SVGAGI. The chain's CDR3 is CASSSGTETQYF.

This chain joins TRBV6-1 and TRBJ1-2; the TRBD1 assignment by TCRdb is unverifiable without DNA. The germline gives CDR1 MNHNS, CDR2 SASEGT. The CDR3 is 15 amino acids. The CDR3 spells CASSETPDRAYGYTF.

The CDR3 spells CSASAGGYGYTF. The V gene is TRBV20-1, the J gene TRBJ1-2; TCRdb gives TRBD1 as the D gene, but with no DNA this cannot be confirmed. The germline gives CDR1 DFQATT, CDR2 SNEGSKA (reference sequence). This CDR3 is 12 amino acids long.

The rearrangement uses TRBV7-2 and TRBJ2-1; the D gene TCRdb calls, TRBD2, cannot be checked with no DNA. Germline V gene sequence: CDR1 SGHTA, CDR2 FQGNSA. This CDR3 region has 17 residues. CDR3 amino acids: CASSSFPGTSGSNEQFF.

The chain employs TRBV29-1 and TRBJ1-2; no DNA is available, so the TRBD1 call from TCRdb remains unchecked. CDR1 SQVTM and CDR2 ANQGSEA come from the germline V gene. CDR3 size: 11 residues. The CDR3 reads CSVDRGNGYTF.

The gene calls are TRBV7-9 and TRBJ2-2; TCRdb lists TRBD2, though no DNA is available to test this call. The CDR3 spans 16 residues. Germline V lookup: CDR1 SEHNR, CDR2 FQNEAQ (reference sequence). This CDR3 reads CASSPTSERNTGELFF.

The rearrangement links TRBV28 to TRBJ1-2; TCRdb designates TRBD1, a call that cannot be tested without DNA. In germline, CDR1 is MDHEN, CDR2 SYDVKM. The CDR3 length is 11 residues. This chain's CDR3 is CASNLQGGYTF.

This chain links TRBV20-1 with TRBJ2-5. The CDR3 is made up of 11 amino acids. Per germline, CDR1 DFQATT and CDR2 SNEGSKA (reference sequence). The CDR3 spells CSASAAETQYF.

The rearrangement uses TRBV18 and TRBJ1-1. CDR1 is KGHSH and CDR2 is LQKENI in the germline V gene. This CDR3 has 14 amino acids. CDR3 residues: CASSPSSKNTEAFF. Full variable domain (remainder filled in from reference TRBV18 and TRBJ1-1): NAGVMQNPRHLVRRRGQEARLRCSPMKGHSHVYWYRQLPEEGLKFMVYLQKENIIDESGMPKERFSAEFPKEGPSILRIQQVVRGDSAAYFCASSPSSKNTEAFFGQGTRLTVV.

The chain combines TRBV12-3 or TRBV12-4 with TRBJ1-1. CDR3 length equals 13 residues. This chain's CDR3 is CASSRYRNTEAFF.

The chain has TRBV6-1 and TRBJ1-5. Germline V CDR1 and CDR2: MNHNS, SASEGT. This CDR3 comprises 15 residues. The CDR3 is CASTARLDSNQPQHF.

The rearrangement links TRBV7-3 to TRBJ2-5; TCRdb lists TRBD2, though no DNA is available to test this call. Germline V gives CDR1 SGHTA, CDR2 FQGTGA. The CDR3 contains 17 residues. CDR3 in amino acids: CASSLRPGSSRQETQYF.

The genes are TRBV12-3 or TRBV12-4 and TRBJ1-1; the D gene TCRdb calls, TRBD1, cannot be checked with no DNA. The CDR3 is made up of 15 amino acids. CDR3 sequence: CASSLVLQGNTEAFF.

J is TRBJ2-1 and V is TRBV29-1; with no DNA, the TCRdb D assignment of TRBD2 cannot be verified. CDR1 is SQVTM and CDR2 is ANQGSEA in the germline V gene. CDR3 length: 11 residues. CDR3 amino acids: CSGKAVDEQFF.

The chain employs TRBV5-1 and TRBJ2-1; TCRdb proposes TRBD1, but this gene call is untestable without DNA. CDR3 length equals 14 residues. CDR1 is SGHRS, CDR2 YFSETQ, per germline. The CDR3 here is CASSFPLGSNEQFF.

The chain joins TRBV5-4 to TRBJ2-1; TCRdb lists TRBD1, though no DNA is available to test this call. The germline CDR1 and CDR2 sequences are SGHNT and YYREEE (reference sequence). This CDR3 is 17 amino acids long. CDR3 protein: CASSLGGGTSSYNEQFF.

The CDR3 sequence is CASSLDPHASGTGELFF. The rearrangement joins TRBV5-4 to TRBJ2-2; the TRBD2 assignment by TCRdb is unverifiable without DNA. The CDR3 spans 17 residues. From germline, CDR1 is SGHNT and CDR2 YYREEE (reference sequence).

The chain has TRBV6-6 and TRBJ1-2; TCRdb indicates TRBD1, and absent DNA this call remains unverified. The CDR3 has 14 residues. CDR1 MNHNY and CDR2 SVGAGI come from the germline V gene (reference sequence). CDR3 protein: CASSYEGTVYGYTF.

The chain combines TRBV20-1 with TRBJ1-6. CDR1 DFQATT and CDR2 SNEGSKA come from the germline V gene (reference sequence). The CDR3 totals 12 residues. The CDR3 spells CSAKEGFSPLHF.

The J gene is TRBJ2-6, the V gene TRBV5-1; TCRdb picks TRBD1, but there is no DNA to check that call. The V gene's germline CDR1 is SGHRS and CDR2 YFSETQ. The CDR3 sequence is 18 residues long. CDR3 region: CASSMTGTGGSGANVLTF.

The V gene is TRBV9, the J gene TRBJ2-4; TCRdb selects TRBD2, and the lack of DNA leaves this call unchecked. The CDR3 consists of 16 residues. Germline V lookup: CDR1 SGDLS, CDR2 YYNGEE. The CDR3 is CASSLGLAGGKNIQYF.

This chain joins TRBV5-4 and TRBJ2-1; lacking DNA, the TRBD2 call made by TCRdb goes unchecked. Germline assignment: CDR1 SGHNT and CDR2 YYREEE (reference sequence). This CDR3 has 14 amino acids. The CDR3 sequence: CASSSSSGSNEQFF.

The chain couples TRBV4-1 to TRBJ1-1; checking the TCRdb D call of TRBD1 is not possible without DNA. The CDR3 has 15 residues. Per germline, CDR1 MGHRA and CDR2 YSYEKL. The CDR3 reads CASSDIGTVNTEAFF.

The CDR3 here is CASSSGLAGITDTQYF. The chain recombines TRBV5-1 with TRBJ2-3; the D call from TCRdb, TRBD2, cannot be confirmed without DNA. This CDR3 spans 16 amino acids. Germline-derived CDR1 and CDR2 are SGHRS and YFSETQ.